The 10 T cell receptor beta chains in this list originate from one sample, sequenced in a study of cytotoxic CD8 clonotypes in ibrutinib-treated CLL. Data came from immunoSEQ multiplex PCR; TCRdb stores just in-frame clones and leaves some out. The sample lists about 150,000 clones, around three quarters occurring once. Sequencing was performed on PBMCs, taken after 12 months of ibrutinib treatment. Every receptor here comes from a human donor with chronic lymphocytic leukemia.

This chain joins TRBV19 and TRBJ2-6, with a weak D call TRBD2 (6 bases). This CDR3 has 16 amino acids. Per germline, CDR1 LNHDA and CDR2 SQIVND (reference sequence). The V gene lost 7 bases and the J gene lost 3 bases, with 16 bases spanning the gap. This CDR3 is CASKRRELGGANVLTF. DNA for the CDR3: TGTGCCAGTAAGAGGCGGGAACTAGGTGGGGCCAACGTCCTGACTTTC.

This clone was detected once. The chain employs TRBV6-1 and TRBJ2-1, with 7 bases matching TRBD1. From germline, CDR1 is MNHNS and CDR2 SASEGT. The V segment lost 6 bases and the J segment 3 bases; nucleotides outside the gene matches: 5. The CDR3 contains 14 residues. The CDR3 region has the DNA TGTGCCAGCAGCCCGGGACAGATCTACAATGAGCAGTTCTTC. Protein: CASSPGQIYNEQFF.

This chain links TRBV4-3 with TRBJ2-1; 11 positions agree with TRBD2. The CDR3 sequence is 19 residues long. The germline gives CDR1 LGHNA, CDR2 YSLEER. J gave up 5 bases and V 2 bases, and 14 bases lay outside the gene matches. CDR3 in amino acids: CASSQQFLLAGDPNNEQFF. The CDR3 nucleotides are TGCGCCAGCAGCCAACAATTCTTACTAGCGGGAGACCCCAACAATGAGCAGTTCTTC.

This chain uses TRBV5-5 with TRBJ1-5; no clear D gene. Germline CDR1 reads SGHKS; CDR2 reads YYEKEE (reference sequence). Trimming stripped 4 bases from V and 7 bases from J, with 12 bases between. The CDR3 totals 13 residues. DNA for the CDR3: TGTGCCAGCAGCCCTCGCGGGTCCCAGCCCCAGCATTTT. Encoded protein: CASSPRGSQPQHF.

V is TRBV27 and J is TRBJ2-1, with TRBD2 matching 10 bases. Per the germline V gene, CDR1 is MNHEY and CDR2 is SMNVEV (reference sequence). This CDR3 comprises 16 residues. V trimming: 7 bases; J trimming: 7 bases; junction bases outside the gene matches: 13. The CDR3 loop reads CASKIRLAGVSNEQFF. Written as DNA, the CDR3 is TGTGCCAGCAAAATACGGCTAGCGGGAGTATCAAATGAGCAGTTCTTC.

The chain employs TRBV2 and TRBJ1-1; unclear D gene. V lost 7 bases, J lost 1 base, and 7 bases lay in between. CDR3 size: 12 residues. Germline loops: CDR1 SNHLY, CDR2 FYNNEI. CDR3: CASKSGNTEAFF. Written as DNA, the CDR3 is TGTGCCAGCAAGTCAGGGAACACTGAAGCTTTCTTT. Combining the CDR3 with reference TRBV2 and TRBJ1-1 gives the whole variable domain EPEVTQTPSHQVTQMGQEVILRCVPISNHLYFYWYRQILGQKVEFLVSFYNNEISEKSEIFDDQFSVERPDGSNFTLKIRSTKLEDSAMYFCASKSGNTEAFFGQGTRLTVV.

The chain's CDR3 is CASSHYLGGYEQYF. CDR3 DNA: TGTGCCAGCAGCCATTATTTGGGGGGCTACGAGCAGTACTTC. The chain uses TRBV7-2 and TRBJ2-7; maybe TRBD2 (6 bases). Trimming stripped 5 bases from V and 3 bases from J, with 14 bases between. CDR3 length equals 14 residues. Germline V gene sequence: CDR1 SGHTA, CDR2 FQGNSA.

The chain links TRBV18 to TRBJ2-2; D call uncertain. V dropped 2 bases and J dropped 7 bases, with 11 bases sitting between them. The CDR3 loop spans 14 amino acids. Germline V gene data show CDR1 as KGHSH and CDR2 as LQKENI. The CDR3 DNA follows: TGTGCCAGCTCACCAATTTTGGATCACGGGGAGCTGTTTTTT. Translating it yields CASSPILDHGELFF.

This clone was recorded once. V usage is TRBV11-2 and J usage is TRBJ2-5; D is unclear. Between the trimmed V and J ends, which lost 5 bases and 5 bases, there was a span of 9 bases. In germline, CDR1 is SGHAT, CDR2 FQNNGV. The CDR3 consists of 12 residues. CDR3 sequence: CASSPRRETQYF. As DNA, the CDR3 is TGTGCCAGCAGCCCCAGGCGGGAGACCCAGTACTTC. The full variable domain, in which reference TRBV11-2 and TRBJ2-5 provide the parts outside the CDR3, is EAGVAQSPRYKIIEKRQSVAFWCNPISGHATLYWYQQILGQGPKLLIQFQNNGVVDDSQLPKDRFSAERLKGVDSTLKIQPAKLEDSAVYLCASSPRRETQYFGPGTRLLVL.

The CDR3 DNA is TGTGCCAGCAGCTTAGATGGAATCCACGAGCAGTACTTC. Residues: CASSLDGIHEQYF. The chain carries TRBV7-2 and TRBJ2-7; D gene unclear. There are 13 residues in the CDR3. The germline gives CDR1 SGHTA, CDR2 FQGNSA. Trimming cost V 1 base and J 5 bases, with 9 bases left between them.